This TCR beta chain was profiled in a study of blood T cell repertoires in COVID-19. Germline V gene sequence: CDR1 SGHKS, CDR2 YYEKEE (reference sequence). The CDR3 covers 15 residues. V was clipped by 1 base and J by 6 bases, with 16 bases between them. Per the authors' pipeline: For nucleated cells, counts were estimated from reference gene primer amplification. The protocol was immunoSEQ multiplex PCR, while the TCRdb copy is restricted to in-frame clones and leaves out a portion. The D gene and trimming were derived from the DNA, and the V and J assignments and clone size from that table. The table records roughly 140,000 clones, 87% of them present only once.

Sequenced input: peripheral blood. This sequence joins TRBV5-5 and TRBJ1-1, with D perhaps TRBD1 (5 bases). The origin of this receptor is a woman between 55 and 75 years old with active or convalescent COVID-19. Here the CDR3 DNA reads TGTGCCAGCAGCTTGATCTGGGGAGGGACGTCTGAAGCTTTCTTT. Translated, it gives CASSLIWGGTSEAFF.